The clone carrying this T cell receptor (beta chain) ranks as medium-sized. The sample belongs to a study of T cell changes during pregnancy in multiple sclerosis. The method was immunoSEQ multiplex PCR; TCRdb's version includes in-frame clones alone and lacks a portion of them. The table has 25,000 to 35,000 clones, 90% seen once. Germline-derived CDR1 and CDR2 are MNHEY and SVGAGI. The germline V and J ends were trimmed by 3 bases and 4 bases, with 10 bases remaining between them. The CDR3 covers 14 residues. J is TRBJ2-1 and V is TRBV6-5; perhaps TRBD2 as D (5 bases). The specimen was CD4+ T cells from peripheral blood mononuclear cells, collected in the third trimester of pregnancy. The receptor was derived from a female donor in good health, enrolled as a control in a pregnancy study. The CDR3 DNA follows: TGTGCCAGCAGTTATTCGCGGGTATACAATGAGCAGTTCTTC. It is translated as CASSYSRVYNEQFF.